These T cell receptor beta chains were read from a single sample in a study of OX40 agonist ivuxolimab in advanced cancers. The data were produced by immunoSEQ multiplex PCR, yet TCRdb's version contains in-frame clones alone and is incomplete. The sample has fewer than 65,000 clones, approximately 90% seen once. This material consisted of CD4+ or CD8+ T cells sorted from blood, taken in a trial of the OX40 agonist ivuxolimab. Receptors originate from an adult with an advanced solid tumor such as melanoma, head and neck, liver or kidney cancer. CDR3s include the opening cysteine and the closing phenylalanine or tryptophan. The D gene is left open where the match is weak. Clone size is given for some rows only: seen once, a few or many times, or a class if the clone is expanded.

len,v_gene,d_gene,j_gene,abundance,CDR3aa,CDR3nt
14,TRBV5-8,NA,TRBJ2-2,NA,CASSSGFNTGELFF,TGTGCCAGCAGCTCTGGGTTTAACACCGGGGAGCTGTTTTTT
13,TRBV4-2,NA,TRBJ2-7,once,CASSQAVATEQYF,TGTGCCAGCAGCCAAGCTGTAGCGACCGAGCAGTACTTC
12,TRBV7-9,NA,TRBJ1-1,NA,CASSPPTDEAFF,TGTGCCAGCAGCCCTCCGACAGACGAAGCTTTCTTT
11,TRBV5-6,NA,TRBJ2-1,NA,CASSSDERQFF,TGTGCCAGCAGCTCGGACGAGCGGCAGTTCTTC
16,TRBV19,TRBD1,TRBJ2-1,NA,CASSIFGTDLYNEQFF,TGTGCCAGTAGTATATTTGGGACAGACCTCTACAATGAGCAGTTCTTC
14,TRBV18,TRBD2,TRBJ2-5,NA,CASSPAGERETQYF,TGTGCCAGCTCACCAGCGGGAGAAAGGGAGACCCAGTACTTC
18,TRBV4-2,NA,TRBJ1-6,NA,CASSQEPIAGRLISPLHF,TGTGCCAGCAGCCAAGAGCCGATCGCGGGGCGGCTAATTTCACCCCTCCACTTT
13,TRBV27,NA,TRBJ1-1,NA,CASSFPLNTEAFF,TGTGCCAGCAGTTTCCCTTTGAACACTGAAGCTTTCTTT
15,TRBV6-5,NA,TRBJ2-2,NA,CASSYGDRSGGELFF,TGTGCCAGCAGTTACGGCGACAGGTCTGGCGGGGAGCTGTTTTTT
15,TRBV9,NA,TRBJ2-2,NA,CASSLRGANTGELFF,TGTGCCAGCAGCCTCAGGGGTGCGAACACCGGGGAGCTGTTTTTT
14,TRBV14,NA,TRBJ2-5,NA,CASSFYREVETQYF,TGCGCCAGCAGCTTTTACAGGGAGGTAGAGACCCAGTACTTC
13,TRBV5-8,TRBD1,TRBJ1-5,NA,CASSLQGNQPQHF,TGTGCCAGCAGCTTACAGGGGAATCAGCCCCAGCATTTT
14,TRBV6-1,TRBD1,TRBJ1-1,NA,CASTRTGVNTEAFF,TGTGCCAGCACCCGGACAGGGGTAAACACTGAAGCTTTCTTT